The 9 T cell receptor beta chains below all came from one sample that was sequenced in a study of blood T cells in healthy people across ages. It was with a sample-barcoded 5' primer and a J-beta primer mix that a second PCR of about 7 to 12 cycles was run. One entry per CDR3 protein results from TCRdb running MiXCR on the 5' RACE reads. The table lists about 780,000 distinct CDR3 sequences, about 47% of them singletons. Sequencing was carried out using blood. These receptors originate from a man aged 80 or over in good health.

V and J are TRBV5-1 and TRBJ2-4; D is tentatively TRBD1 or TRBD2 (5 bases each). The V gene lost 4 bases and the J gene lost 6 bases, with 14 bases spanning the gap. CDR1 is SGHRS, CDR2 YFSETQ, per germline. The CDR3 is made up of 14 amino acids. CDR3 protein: CASSLTPRGNIQYF. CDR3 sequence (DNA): TGCGCCAGCAGCCTAACTCCGAGGGGAAACATTCAGTACTTC.

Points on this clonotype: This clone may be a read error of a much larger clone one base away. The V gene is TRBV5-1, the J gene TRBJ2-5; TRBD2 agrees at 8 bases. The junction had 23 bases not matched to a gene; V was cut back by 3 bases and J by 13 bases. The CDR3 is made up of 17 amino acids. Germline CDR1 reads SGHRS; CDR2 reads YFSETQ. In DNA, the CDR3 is TGCGCCAGCAGCTCGGACTTTGTCGGGAGGGCCTCCTACGAGCGGTACTTC. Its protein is CASSSDFVGRASYERYF.

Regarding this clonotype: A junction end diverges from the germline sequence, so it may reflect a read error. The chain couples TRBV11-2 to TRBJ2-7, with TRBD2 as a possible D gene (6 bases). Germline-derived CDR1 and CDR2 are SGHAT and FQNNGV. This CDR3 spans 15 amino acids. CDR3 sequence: CASNLDAGPAYEQYF. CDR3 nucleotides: TGTGCCAGCAACTTAGATGCGGGACCAGCCTACGAGCAGTACTTC.

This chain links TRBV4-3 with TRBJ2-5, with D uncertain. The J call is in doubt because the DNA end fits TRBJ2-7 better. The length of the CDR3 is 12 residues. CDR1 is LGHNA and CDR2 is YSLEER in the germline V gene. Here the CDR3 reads CASSQDRREQYF. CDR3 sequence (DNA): TGCGCCAGCAGCCAAGATCGACGCGAGCAGTACTTC.

CDR3 in DNA: TGTGCCAGCAGTTTATACCCGGGGGAGGGCAACAATGAGCAGTTCTTC. Translation: CASSLYPGEGNNEQFF. The V call is TRBV27, the J call TRBJ2-1; TRBD2 matches 7 bases. Germline CDR1 is MNHEY and CDR2 is SMNVEV (reference sequence). V shed 1 base and J 5 bases; nucleotides not matched to a gene: 8. The CDR3 sequence is 16 residues long.

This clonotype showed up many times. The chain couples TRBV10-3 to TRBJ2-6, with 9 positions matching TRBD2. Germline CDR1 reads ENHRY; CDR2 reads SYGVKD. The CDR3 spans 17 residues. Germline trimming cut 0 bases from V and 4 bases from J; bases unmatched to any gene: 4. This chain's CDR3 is CAISESAGGTGANVLTF. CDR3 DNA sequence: TGTGCCATCAGTGAGTCGGCGGGGGGGACAGGGGCCAACGTCCTGACTTTC.

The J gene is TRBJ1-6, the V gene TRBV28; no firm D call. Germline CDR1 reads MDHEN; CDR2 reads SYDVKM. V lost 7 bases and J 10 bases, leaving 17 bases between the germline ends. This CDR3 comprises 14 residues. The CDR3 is CASKFHANGSPLHF. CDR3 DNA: TGTGCCAGCAAATTTCATGCAAATGGATCACCCCTCCACTTT.

CDR3 protein: CASSPRTGAINTEAFF. The CDR3 DNA sequence: TGTGCCAGCAGCCCCCGGACAGGGGCCATCAACACTGAAGCTTTCTTT. The V call is TRBV7-2, the J call TRBJ1-1; 9 bases agree with TRBD1. CDR3 length: 16 amino acids. After removal of 5 bases from V and 2 bases from J, the junction contained 9 bases not matched to a gene. Germline CDR1 is SGHTA and CDR2 is FQGNSA.

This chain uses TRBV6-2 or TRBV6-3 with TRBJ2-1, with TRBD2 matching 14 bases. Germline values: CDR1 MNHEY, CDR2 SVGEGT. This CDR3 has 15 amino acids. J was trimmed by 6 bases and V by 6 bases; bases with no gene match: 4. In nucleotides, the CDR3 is TGTGCCAGCAGAAAGGGACTAGCGGGAGTCAATGAGCAGTTCTTC. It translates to CASRKGLAGVNEQFF.